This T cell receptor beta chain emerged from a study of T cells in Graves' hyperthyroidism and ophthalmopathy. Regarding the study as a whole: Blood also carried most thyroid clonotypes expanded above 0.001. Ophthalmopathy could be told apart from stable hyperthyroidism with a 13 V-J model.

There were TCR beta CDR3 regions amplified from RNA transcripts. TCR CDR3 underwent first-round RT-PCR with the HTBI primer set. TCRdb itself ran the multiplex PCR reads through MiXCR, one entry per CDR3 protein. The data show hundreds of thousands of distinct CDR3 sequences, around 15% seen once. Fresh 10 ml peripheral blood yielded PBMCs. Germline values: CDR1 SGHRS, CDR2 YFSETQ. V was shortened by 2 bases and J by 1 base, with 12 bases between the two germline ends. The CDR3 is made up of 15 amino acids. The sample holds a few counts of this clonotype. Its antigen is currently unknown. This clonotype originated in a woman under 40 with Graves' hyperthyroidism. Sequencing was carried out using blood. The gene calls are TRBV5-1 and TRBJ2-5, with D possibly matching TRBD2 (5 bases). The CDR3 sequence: CASSFWGDVQETQYF. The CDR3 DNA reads TGCGCCAGCAGCTTCTGGGGAGATGTCCAAGAGACCCAGTACTTC.